This T cell receptor beta chain was observed in a study of Ad26.COV2.S vaccination and SARS-CoV-2 variants. The wider study: Doses of Ad26.COV2.S were injected into muscle once or twice, 56 days apart. Overall study results and limits: Spike-specific responses of CD8+ and CD4+ T cells were reported to display substantial breadth after vaccination. The analyses of TCR breadth and depth may have understated the size of total T cell responses.

A single count supports this clone. Antigen specificity is unknown. V lost 2 bases to trimming and J lost 5 bases; unmatched junction nucleotides: 6. CDR3 length equals 15 residues. Germline CDR1 is MNHEY and CDR2 is SVGAGI. Some clones are missing from TCRdb's copy, which holds only in-frame ones; the method was immunoSEQ multiplex PCR. The repertoire holds around 400,000 clones, with around nine tenths as singletons. Treatment of the sample: some 19 received Ad26.COV2.S at low or high dose, single or two shots; 5 received placebo; per-sample allocation not given. After the first vaccine or placebo injection, samples were drawn on day 63.

The chain employs TRBV6-5 and TRBJ2-3; 8 nucleotides line up with TRBD1. The receptor was derived from a person between 18 and 65 years old who received the Ad26.COV2.S COVID-19 vaccine or a placebo. The material was peripheral blood, obtained in a trial of Ad26.COV2.S vaccine versus placebo. The CDR3 region has the DNA TGTGCCAGCAGTTACCAGGACAGGGTAGGAGATACGCAGTATTTT. It encodes CASSYQDRVGDTQYF.